Below are 2 T cell receptor beta chains sequenced from a single sample in a study of blood T cell repertoires in COVID-19. TCRdb's table, derived via immunoSEQ multiplex PCR, lists solely in-frame clones and lacks some. Of over 35,000 clones in the sample, 70% to 85% were seen once. Sequencing was performed on peripheral blood. The receptors here all came from a human donor with acute or convalescent COVID-19. The donor label of this sample is uncertain.

The J gene is TRBJ2-1, the V gene TRBV6-1; 11 bases are a match to TRBD2. The CDR3 is 16 residues long. Trimming removed 4 bases from V and 2 bases from J; junction bases left unmatched: 4. Per the germline V gene, CDR1 is MNHNS and CDR2 is SASEGT. Here the CDR3 reads CASSANSGGAYNEQFF. The CDR3, as DNA: TGTGCCAGCAGTGCAAATAGCGGGGGGGCCTACAATGAGCAGTTCTTC.

J is TRBJ1-5 and V is TRBV18; 10 bases map to TRBD1. The CDR3 sequence is 15 residues long. Germline CDR1 KGHSH, CDR2 LQKENI. J gave up 3 bases and V 3 bases, and 2 bases lay outside the gene matches. In DNA, the CDR3 is TGTGCCAGCTCACCTGGGACAGGGGTCAATCAGCCCCAGCATTTT. As protein: CASSPGTGVNQPQHF.